This TCR beta chain was captured in a study of blood T cell repertoires in COVID-19. Here immunoSEQ multiplex PCR was the method, and the copy in TCRdb shows in-frame clones only, minus some. Of under 200,000 clones in the sample, about 86% are singletons; the top ten hold about 8.2%. The CDR3 runs 16 residues. V trimming: 4 bases; J trimming: 8 bases; junction bases outside the gene matches: 14. Germline V gene lookup returns CDR1 LNHDA and CDR2 SQIVND (reference sequence). The sample taken for sequencing was peripheral blood. The receptor's source is a man aged 60 to 75 with acute or convalescent COVID-19. V gene TRBV19 combines with J gene TRBJ1-2, with 9 positions matching TRBD1. This chain's CDR3 is CASSSSGTGPTGGYTF. The DNA for the CDR3 is TGTGCCAGTAGTAGTTCCGGGACAGGGCCAACGGGAGGCTACACCTTC.